Given below is one T cell receptor beta chain in context. The sample originates from a study of OX40 agonist ivuxolimab in advanced cancers. Profiling relied on immunoSEQ multiplex PCR, and the TCRdb table lists in-frame clones only, not all of them. The repertoire holds roughly 56,000 clones, with 86% as singletons. The V end was cut by 0 bases, the J end by 7 bases, with 12 bases between. Germline V gene lookup returns CDR1 MNHEY and CDR2 SVGAGI. The CDR3 spans 15 residues. The sequencing used CD4+ or CD8+ T cells sorted from blood, collected in a trial of the OX40 agonist ivuxolimab. The genes are TRBV6-5 and TRBJ1-4; D is undetermined. This TCR came from an adult with an advanced solid tumor such as melanoma, head and neck, liver or kidney cancer. The CDR3 region is CASSYSATFSEKLFF. The DNA for the CDR3 is TGTGCCAGCAGTTACTCTGCCACCTTTAGTGAAAAACTGTTTTTT.